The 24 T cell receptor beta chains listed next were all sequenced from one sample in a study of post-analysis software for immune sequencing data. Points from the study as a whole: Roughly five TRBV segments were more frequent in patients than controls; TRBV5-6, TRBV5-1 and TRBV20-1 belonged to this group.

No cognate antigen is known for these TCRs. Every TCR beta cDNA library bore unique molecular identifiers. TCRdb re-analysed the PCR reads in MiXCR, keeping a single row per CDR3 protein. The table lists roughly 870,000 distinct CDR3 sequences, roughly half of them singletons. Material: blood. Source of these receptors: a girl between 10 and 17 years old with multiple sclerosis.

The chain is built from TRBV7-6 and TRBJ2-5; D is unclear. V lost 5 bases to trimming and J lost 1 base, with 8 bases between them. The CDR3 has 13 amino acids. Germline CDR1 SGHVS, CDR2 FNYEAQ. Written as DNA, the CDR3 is TGTGCCAGCAGCCCTCTTTCCCAAGAGACCCAGTACTTC. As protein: CASSPLSQETQYF.

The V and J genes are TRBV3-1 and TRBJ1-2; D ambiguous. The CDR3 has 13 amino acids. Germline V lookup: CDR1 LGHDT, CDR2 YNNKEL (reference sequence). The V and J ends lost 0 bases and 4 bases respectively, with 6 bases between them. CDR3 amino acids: CASSQESFYGYTF. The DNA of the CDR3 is TGTGCCAGCAGCCAAGAAAGTTTCTATGGCTACACCTTC.

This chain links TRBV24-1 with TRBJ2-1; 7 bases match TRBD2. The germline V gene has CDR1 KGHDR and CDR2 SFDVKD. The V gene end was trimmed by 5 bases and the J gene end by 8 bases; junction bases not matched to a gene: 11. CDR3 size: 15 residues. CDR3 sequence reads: CATSVGGGPVDEQFF. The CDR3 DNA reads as TGTGCCACCAGTGTCGGGGGAGGGCCGGTGGATGAGCAGTTCTTC.

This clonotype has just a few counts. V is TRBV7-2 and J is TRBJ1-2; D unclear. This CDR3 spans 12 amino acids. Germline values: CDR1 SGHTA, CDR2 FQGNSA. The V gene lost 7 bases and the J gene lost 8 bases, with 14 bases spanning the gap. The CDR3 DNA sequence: TGTGCCAGCACCCGGCCCGTCGGAGGCTACACCTTC. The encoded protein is CASTRPVGGYTF.

The CDR3 DNA is TGCAGCGCTGCTGGGGGCTTTTTGCTTGGCTACACCTTC. Translating gives CSAAGGFLLGYTF. The chain links TRBV29-1 to TRBJ1-2; D perhaps matches TRBD1 (6 bases). The germline V gene encodes CDR1 SQVTM and CDR2 ANQGSEA. CDR3 length equals 13 residues. V lost 7 bases to trimming and J lost 7 bases, with 19 bases between them.

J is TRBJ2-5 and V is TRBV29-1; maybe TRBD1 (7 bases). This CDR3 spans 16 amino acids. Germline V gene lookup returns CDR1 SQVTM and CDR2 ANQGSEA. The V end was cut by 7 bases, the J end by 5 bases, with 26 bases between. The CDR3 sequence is CSAGGKSEGASETQYF. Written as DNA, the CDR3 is TGCAGCGCTGGAGGGAAATCGGAGGGGGCCAGTGAGACCCAGTACTTC.

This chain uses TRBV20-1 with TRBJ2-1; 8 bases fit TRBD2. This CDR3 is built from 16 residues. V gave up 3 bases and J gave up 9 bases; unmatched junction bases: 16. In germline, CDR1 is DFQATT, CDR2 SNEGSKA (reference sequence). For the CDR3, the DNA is TGCAGTGCTAGCTTCTCGGGGGGCGGGAGGACTATTGAGCAGTTCTTC. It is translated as CSASFSGGGRTIEQFF.

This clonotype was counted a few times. CDR3 amino acids: CSVVDRGNTEAFF. Written as DNA, the CDR3 is TGCAGCGTTGTCGACAGGGGGAACACTGAAGCTTTCTTT. The chain employs TRBV29-1 and TRBJ1-1; 8 bases agree with TRBD1. V was clipped by 4 bases and J by 1 base; unmatched bases: 2. The length of the CDR3 is 13 residues. CDR1 SQVTM and CDR2 ANQGSEA come from the germline V gene.

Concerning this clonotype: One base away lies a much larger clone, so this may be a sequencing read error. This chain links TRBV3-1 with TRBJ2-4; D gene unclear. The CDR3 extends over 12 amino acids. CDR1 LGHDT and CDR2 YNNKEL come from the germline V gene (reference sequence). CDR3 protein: CASGETKNIRYF. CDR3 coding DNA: TGTGCCAGCGGTGAGACCAAAAACATTCGGTACTTC.

This chain's CDR3 is CSASFTSGTTYEQYF. CDR3 coding DNA: TGCAGTGCTAGTTTTACTAGCGGGACGACCTACGAGCAGTACTTC. The gene calls are TRBV20-1 and TRBJ2-4, with 10 bases matching TRBD2. The tail of the sequence fits TRBJ2-7 better, so the J call may be wrong. The CDR3 sequence is 15 residues long. CDR1 is DFQATT, CDR2 SNEGSKA, per germline (reference sequence).

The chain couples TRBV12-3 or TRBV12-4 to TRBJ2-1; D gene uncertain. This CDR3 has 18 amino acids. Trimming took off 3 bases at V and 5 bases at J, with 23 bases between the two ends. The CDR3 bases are TGTGCCAGCAGTTTCGTGTCCTTATCCCCCTCGGAAGACAATGAGCAGTTCTTC. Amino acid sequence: CASSFVSLSPSEDNEQFF.

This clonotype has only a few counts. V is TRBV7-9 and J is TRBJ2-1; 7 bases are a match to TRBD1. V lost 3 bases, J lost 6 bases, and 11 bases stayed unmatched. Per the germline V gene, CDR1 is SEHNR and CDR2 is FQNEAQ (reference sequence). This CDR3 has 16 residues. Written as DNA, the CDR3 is TGTGCCAGCAGCTTCGAGAGACAGGGAGCGCGCAATGAGCAGTTCTTC. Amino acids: CASSFERQGARNEQFF.

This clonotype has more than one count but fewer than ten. CDR3 nucleotide sequence: TGCAGTGCAGTTCGGAGGGGCCCCCCGACTGAAGCTTTCTTT. It specifies CSAVRRGPPTEAFF. The chain joins TRBV20-1 to TRBJ1-1; D might be TRBD1 (5 bases). The germline V and J ends were trimmed by 6 bases and 5 bases, with 19 bases remaining between them. The CDR3 runs 14 residues. Germline V gives CDR1 DFQATT, CDR2 SNEGSKA (reference sequence).

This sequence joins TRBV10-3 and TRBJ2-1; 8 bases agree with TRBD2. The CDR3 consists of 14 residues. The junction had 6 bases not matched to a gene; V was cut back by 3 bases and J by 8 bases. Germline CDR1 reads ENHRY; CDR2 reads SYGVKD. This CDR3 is CAISENGGGDEQFF. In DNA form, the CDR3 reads TGTGCCATCAGTGAAAACGGGGGGGGCGATGAGCAGTTCTTC.

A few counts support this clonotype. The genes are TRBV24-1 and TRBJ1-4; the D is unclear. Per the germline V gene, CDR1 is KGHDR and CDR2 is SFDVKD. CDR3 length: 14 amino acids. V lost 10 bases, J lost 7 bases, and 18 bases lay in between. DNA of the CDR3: TGTGCCACAGCCCAAAGAGAAAGGTCTGAAAAACTGTTTTTT. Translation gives CATAQRERSEKLFF.

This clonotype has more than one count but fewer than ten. CDR3 loop: CASSPPVRGLGTEAFF. The DNA for the CDR3 is TGTGCCAGCTCACCACCGGTCAGGGGGCTCGGCACTGAAGCTTTCTTT. This chain connects TRBV18 to TRBJ1-1; 8 bases match TRBD1. Germline assignment: CDR1 KGHSH and CDR2 LQKENI. The J segment lost 4 bases and the V segment lost 0 bases, leaving 7 bases of the junction unmatched. The CDR3 has 16 amino acids.

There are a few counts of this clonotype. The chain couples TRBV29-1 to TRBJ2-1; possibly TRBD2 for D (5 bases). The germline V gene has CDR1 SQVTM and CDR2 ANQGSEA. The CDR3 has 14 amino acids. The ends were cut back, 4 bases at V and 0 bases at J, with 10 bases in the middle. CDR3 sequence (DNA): TGCAGCGTTGTTTACGGGGTCTCCTACAATGAGCAGTTCTTC. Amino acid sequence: CSVVYGVSYNEQFF.

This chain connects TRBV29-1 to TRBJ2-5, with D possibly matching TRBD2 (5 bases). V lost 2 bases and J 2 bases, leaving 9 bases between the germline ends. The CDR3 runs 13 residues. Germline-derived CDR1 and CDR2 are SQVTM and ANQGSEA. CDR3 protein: CSVEPSGQETQYF. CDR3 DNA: TGCAGCGTTGAACCCAGCGGACAAGAGACCCAGTACTTC. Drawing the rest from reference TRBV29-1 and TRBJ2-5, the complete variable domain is SAVISQKPSRDICQRGTSLTIQCQVDSQVTMMFWYRQQPGQSLTLIATANQGSEATYESGFVIDKFPISRPNLTFSTLTVSNMSPEDSSIYLCSVEPSGQETQYFGPGTRLLVL.

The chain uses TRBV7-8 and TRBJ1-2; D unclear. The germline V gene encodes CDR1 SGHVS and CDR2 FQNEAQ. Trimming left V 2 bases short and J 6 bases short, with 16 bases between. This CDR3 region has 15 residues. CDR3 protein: CASSLWRLVEDGYTF. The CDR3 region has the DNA TGTGCCAGCAGCTTATGGAGATTGGTAGAGGATGGCTACACCTTC. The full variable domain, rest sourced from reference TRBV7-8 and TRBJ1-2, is GAGVSQSPRYKVAKRGQDVALRCDPISGHVSLFWYQQALGQGPEFLTYFQNEAQLDKSGLPSDRFFAERPEGSVSTLKIQRTQQEDSAVYLCASSLWRLVEDGYTFGSGTRLTVV.

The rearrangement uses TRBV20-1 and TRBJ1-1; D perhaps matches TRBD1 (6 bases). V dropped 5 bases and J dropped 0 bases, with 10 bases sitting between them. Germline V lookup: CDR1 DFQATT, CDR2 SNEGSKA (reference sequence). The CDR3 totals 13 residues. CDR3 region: CSAEGHLNTEAFF. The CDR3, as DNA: TGCAGTGCTGAGGGACATTTGAACACTGAAGCTTTCTTT.

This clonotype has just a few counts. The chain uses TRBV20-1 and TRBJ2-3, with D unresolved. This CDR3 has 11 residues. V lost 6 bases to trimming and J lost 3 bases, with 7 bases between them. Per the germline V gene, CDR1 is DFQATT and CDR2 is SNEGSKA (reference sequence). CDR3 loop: CSAGETDTQYF. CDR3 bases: TGCAGTGCCGGTGAGACAGATACGCAGTATTTT.

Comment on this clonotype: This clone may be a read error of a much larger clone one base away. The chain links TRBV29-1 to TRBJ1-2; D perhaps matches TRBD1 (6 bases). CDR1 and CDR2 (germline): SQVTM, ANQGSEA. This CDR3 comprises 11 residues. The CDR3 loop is CSVETGNGHTF. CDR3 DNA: TGCAGCGTTGAAACAGGGAATGGCCACACCTTC.

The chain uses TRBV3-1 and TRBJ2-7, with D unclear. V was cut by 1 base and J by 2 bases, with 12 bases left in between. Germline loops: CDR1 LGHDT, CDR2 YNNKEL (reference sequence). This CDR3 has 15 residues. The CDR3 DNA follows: TGTGCCAGCAGCCAAGCTTTTGAGTTCCCCTACGAGCAGTACTTC. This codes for CASSQAFEFPYEQYF.

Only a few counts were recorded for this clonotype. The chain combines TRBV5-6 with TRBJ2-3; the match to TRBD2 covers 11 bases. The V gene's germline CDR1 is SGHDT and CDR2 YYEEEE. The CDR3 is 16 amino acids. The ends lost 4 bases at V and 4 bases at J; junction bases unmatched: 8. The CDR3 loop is CASSILAGVTSDTQYF. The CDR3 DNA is TGTGCCAGCAGCATACTAGCGGGAGTAACCTCAGATACGCAGTATTTT.